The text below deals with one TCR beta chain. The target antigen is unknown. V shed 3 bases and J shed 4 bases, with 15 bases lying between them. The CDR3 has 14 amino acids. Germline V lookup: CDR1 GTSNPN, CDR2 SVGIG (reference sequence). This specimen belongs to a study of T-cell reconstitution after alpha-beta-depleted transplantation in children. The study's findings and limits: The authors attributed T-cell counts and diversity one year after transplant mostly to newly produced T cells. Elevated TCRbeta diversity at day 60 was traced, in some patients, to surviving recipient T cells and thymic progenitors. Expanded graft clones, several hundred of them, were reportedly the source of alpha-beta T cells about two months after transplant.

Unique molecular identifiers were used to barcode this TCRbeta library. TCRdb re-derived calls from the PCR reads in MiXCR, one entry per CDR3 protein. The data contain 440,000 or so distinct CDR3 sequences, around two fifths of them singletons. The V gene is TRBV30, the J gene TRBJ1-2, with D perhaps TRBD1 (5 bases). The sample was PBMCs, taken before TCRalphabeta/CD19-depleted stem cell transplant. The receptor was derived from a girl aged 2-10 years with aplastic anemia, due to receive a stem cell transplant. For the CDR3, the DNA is TGTGCCTGGAGCCCGGGGCCCGCGTCCTATGGCTACACCTTC. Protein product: CAWSPGPASYGYTF.